This T cell receptor beta chain was found in a study of shared clonotypes between healthy human individuals. General study results and limits: Naive subsets usually exceeded memory subsets in estimated richness. Only blood samples were collected, and tissue repertoires likely differ. In contrast to clonotypes shared by all four donors, non-shared clonotypes had lower generation probabilities.

A note on this clone: Its antigen is unknown.

As defined, naive CD8 cells were CD45RO-negative and positively selected for CCR7, with terminally differentiated effector memory CD45RA+ cells excluded. The V gene's germline CDR1 is SGHVS and CDR2 FNYEAQ. The CDR3 has 14 residues. V gave up 2 bases and J gave up 2 bases, with 10 bases separating them. Every subset's genomic DNA went evenly onto several immunoSEQ plates. The protocol was immunoSEQ multiplex PCR, while the TCRdb copy is restricted to in-frame clones and leaves out a portion. This sample has under 2,000,000 clones, with about 95% found just once. The chain couples TRBV7-6 to TRBJ2-7, with a tentative D call TRBD2 (5 bases). The sequenced sample consisted of naive CD8+ T cells sorted from blood. This sequence was found in a man aged 18 to 30 in good health. CDR3 protein: CASSLLGGTYEQYF. The CDR3, as DNA: TGTGCCAGCAGCTTACTTGGAGGTACCTACGAGCAGTACTTC.